The clone carrying this T cell receptor (beta chain) has only one observation. The sample originates from a study of resident and recirculating memory T cells in vitiligo. Study summary: Samples were epidermis from two lesional and two nonlesional sites, plus PBMCs.

Measured with immunoSEQ multiplex PCR; TCRdb has only the in-frame clones, and not every one. The sample contains 70,000 to 95,000 clones, about 91% of which appear only once. V was pared by 3 bases and J by 4 bases, with 19 bases between. Germline CDR1 is SNHLY and CDR2 is FYNNEI. This CDR3 is 17 amino acids long. This TCR was recovered from a male donor with vitiligo. The gene calls are TRBV2 and TRBJ2-4; D possibly corresponds to TRBD2 (7 bases). Source material: blood. CDR3 DNA sequence: TGTGCCAGCAGTGATAGGGGGGGCGGTGGGATAAAAAACATTCAGTACTTC. Translated, it gives CASSDRGGGGIKNIQYF. Combining the CDR3 with reference TRBV2 and TRBJ2-4 gives the whole variable domain EPEVTQTPSHQVTQMGQEVILRCVPISNHLYFYWYRQILGQKVEFLVSFYNNEISEKSEIFDDQFSVERPDGSNFTLKIRSTKLEDSAMYFCASSDRGGGGIKNIQYFGAGTRLSVL.